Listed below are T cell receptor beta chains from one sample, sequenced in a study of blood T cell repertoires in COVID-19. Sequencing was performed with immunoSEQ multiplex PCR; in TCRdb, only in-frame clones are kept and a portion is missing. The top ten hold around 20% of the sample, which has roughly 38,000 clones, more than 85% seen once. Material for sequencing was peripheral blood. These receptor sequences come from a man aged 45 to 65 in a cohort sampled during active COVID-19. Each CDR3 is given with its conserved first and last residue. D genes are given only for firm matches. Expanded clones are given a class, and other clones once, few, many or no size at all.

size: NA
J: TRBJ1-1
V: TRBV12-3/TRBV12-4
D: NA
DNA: TGTGCTGGGGGAGGGGGGCAATCGATTGAAGCTTTCTTT
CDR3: CAGGGGQSIEAFF

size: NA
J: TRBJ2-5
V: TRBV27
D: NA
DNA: TGTGCCAGCAGTCCCAGTTTGGTGGCAGAAGAGACCCAGTACTTC
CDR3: CASSPSLVAEETQYF

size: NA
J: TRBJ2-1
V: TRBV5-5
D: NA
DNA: TGTGCCAGCAGCTTGGATACGGGAGTGCCCGAGGAGCAGTTCTTC
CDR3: CASSLDTGVPEEQFF

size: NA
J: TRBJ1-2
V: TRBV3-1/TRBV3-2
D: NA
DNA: TGTGCCAGCAGCTCTAGACGAGGCAGCTTTTATGGCTACACCTTC
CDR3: CASSSRRGSFYGYTF

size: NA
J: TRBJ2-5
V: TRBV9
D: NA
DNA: TGTGCCAGCAGCGTAGACAGCGCGGGCAGGTCACAAGAGACCCAGTACTTC
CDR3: CASSVDSAGRSQETQYF

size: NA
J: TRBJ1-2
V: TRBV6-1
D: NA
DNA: TGTGCCAGCAGTGCCACCCACACCCGGGACATCTATGGCTACACCTTC
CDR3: CASSATHTRDIYGYTF

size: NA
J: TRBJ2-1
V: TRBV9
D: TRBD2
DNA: TGTGCCAGCAGCGCCCTAGCGGGCCTAGACAATGAGCAGTTCTTC
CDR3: CASSALAGLDNEQFF

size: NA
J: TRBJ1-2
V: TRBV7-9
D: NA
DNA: TGTGCCAGCAGCTCCCGCCGCTCTGGAGACTATGGCTACACCTTC
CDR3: CASSSRRSGDYGYTF

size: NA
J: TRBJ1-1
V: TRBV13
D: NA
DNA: TGTGCCAGCAGCTCCAGCGTAAGGCGTACTGAAGCTTTCTTT
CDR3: CASSSSVRRTEAFF

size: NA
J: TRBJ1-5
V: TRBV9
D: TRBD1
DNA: TGTGCCAGCAGCGTTGGGACAGGCGGACAGCCCCAGCATTTT
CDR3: CASSVGTGGQPQHF

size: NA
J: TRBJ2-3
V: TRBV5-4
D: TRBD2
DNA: TGTGCCAGCAGCTCGGGACTACCTTGGGCAGATACGCAGTATTTT
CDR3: CASSSGLPWADTQYF

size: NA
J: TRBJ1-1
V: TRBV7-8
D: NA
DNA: TGTGCCAGCAGCCCAGGACAGACCCTTACTGAAGCTTTCTTT
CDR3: CASSPGQTLTEAFF

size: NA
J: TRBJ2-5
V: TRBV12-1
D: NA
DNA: TGTGCCAGCAGCTTTGGGACTAGCGGGAGACTCCAAGAGACCCAGTACTTC
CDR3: CASSFGTSGRLQETQYF

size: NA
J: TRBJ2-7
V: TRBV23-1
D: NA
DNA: TGCGCCAGCAGTCAATCGATGCCGGGTTTTCTATCTTGCTCCTACGAGCAGTACTTC
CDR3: CASSQSMPGFLSCSYEQYF

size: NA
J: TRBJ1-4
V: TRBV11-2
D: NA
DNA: TGTGCCAGCAGCTCTCGGGCAACTAATGAAAAACTGTTTTTT
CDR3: CASSSRATNEKLFF

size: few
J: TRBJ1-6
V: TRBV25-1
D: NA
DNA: TGTGCCAGCAGGCCCAGGAGGGTGAATTCACCCCTCCACTTT
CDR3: CASRPRRVNSPLHF

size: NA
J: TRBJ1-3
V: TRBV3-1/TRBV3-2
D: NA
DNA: TGTGCCAGCAGCCTCCGCGGGTTTCGTGCTAACACCATATATTTT
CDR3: CASSLRGFRANTIYF

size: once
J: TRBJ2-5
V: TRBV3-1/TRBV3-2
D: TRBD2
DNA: TGTGCCAGCAGCCACCCTAGCGGGTCCTGGGAGACCCAGTACTTC
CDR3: CASSHPSGSWETQYF

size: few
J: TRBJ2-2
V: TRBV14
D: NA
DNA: TGTGCCAGCAGCCAAGGGGGCTTCCCTTCTTACACCGGGGAGCTGTTTTTT
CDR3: CASSQGGFPSYTGELFF

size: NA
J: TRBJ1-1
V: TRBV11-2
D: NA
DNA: TGTGCCAGCAAAAGCGGGTTTTCTGAAGCTTTCTTT
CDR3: CASKSGFSEAFF

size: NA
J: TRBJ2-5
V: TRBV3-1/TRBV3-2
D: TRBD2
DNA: TGTGCCAGCAGCCACGGACTAGCGCTGGAGACCCAGTACTTC
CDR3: CASSHGLALETQYF

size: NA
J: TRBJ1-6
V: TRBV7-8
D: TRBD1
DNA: TGTGCCAGCAGCTACCAACAGGGGGCGGTTTCACCCCTCCACTTT
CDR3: CASSYQQGAVSPLHF

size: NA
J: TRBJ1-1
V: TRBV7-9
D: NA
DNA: TGTGCCAGCAGGCCAGACAGTAACACTGAAGCTTTCTTT
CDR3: CASRPDSNTEAFF

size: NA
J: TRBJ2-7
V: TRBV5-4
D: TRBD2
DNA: TGTGCCAGCAGCCTAGCGGGGGGGCCCTACGAGCAGTACTTC
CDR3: CASSLAGGPYEQYF

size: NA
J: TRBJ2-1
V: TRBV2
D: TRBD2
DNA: TGTGCCAGCAGTTCTAGCGGGAGGGCCCGCAATGAGCAGTTCTTC
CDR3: CASSSSGRARNEQFF

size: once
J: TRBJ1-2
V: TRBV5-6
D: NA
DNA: TGTGCCAGCAGCCCGACCAGGGTGGGCTACACCTTC
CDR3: CASSPTRVGYTF

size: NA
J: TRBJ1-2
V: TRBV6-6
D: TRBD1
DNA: TGTGCCAGCAGTCGACAGGGGGAATATGGCTACACCTTC
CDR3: CASSRQGEYGYTF

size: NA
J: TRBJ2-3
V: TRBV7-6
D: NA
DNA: TGTGCCAGCAGCCCAGGGGAGGGGGAAGGGGATTATACGCAGTATTTT
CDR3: CASSPGEGEGDYTQYF

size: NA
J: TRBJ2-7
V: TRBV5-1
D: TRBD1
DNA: TGCGCCAGCAGCTCAGGACAGGGGGGATCCTACGAGCAGTACTTC
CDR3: CASSSGQGGSYEQYF

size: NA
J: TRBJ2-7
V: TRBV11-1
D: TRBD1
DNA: TGTGCCAGCAGCTTTGAAACAGGGGGCTACGAGCAGTACTTC
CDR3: CASSFETGGYEQYF

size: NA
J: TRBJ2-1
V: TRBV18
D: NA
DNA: TGTGCCAGCTCAACCGGGAATGAGCAGTTCTTC
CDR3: CASSTGNEQFF

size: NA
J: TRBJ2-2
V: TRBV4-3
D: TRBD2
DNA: TGCGCCAGCACCACCACCCTAGCGGGGGGGAACACCGGGGAGCTGTTTTTT
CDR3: CASTTTLAGGNTGELFF

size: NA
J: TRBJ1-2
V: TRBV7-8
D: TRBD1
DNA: TGTGCCAGCAGCCCTCTGGACAGGAACTATGGCTACACCTTC
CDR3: CASSPLDRNYGYTF

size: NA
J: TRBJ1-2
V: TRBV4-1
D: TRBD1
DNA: TGCGCCAGCGGCTGGGACAGACAAAACGTCAACTATGGCTACACCTTC
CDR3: CASGWDRQNVNYGYTF

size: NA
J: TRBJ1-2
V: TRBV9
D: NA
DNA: TGTGCCAGCAGCCGACGAGGGGGTAGCTATGGCTACACCTTC
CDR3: CASSRRGGSYGYTF